The next 10 T cell receptor beta chains were all read from a single sample in a study of blood T cell repertoires in COVID-19. Only in-frame clones appear in the TCRdb table, and some are missing; sequencing was by immunoSEQ multiplex PCR. The data contain about 200,000 clones, about 90% of them singletons. The specimen was peripheral blood. The receptors come from a man aged 60 to 75 with COVID-19, enrolled during active disease.

J is TRBJ1-1 and V is TRBV6-6; D is unresolved. Germline CDR1 MNHNY, CDR2 SVGAGI (reference sequence). The CDR3 is made up of 14 amino acids. Trimming stripped 6 bases from V and 3 bases from J, with 14 bases between. The DNA for the CDR3 is TGTGCCAGCAGCCCGCGGGGAGAAGACACTGAAGCTTTCTTT. This translates into CASSPRGEDTEAFF.

The gene calls are TRBV24-1 and TRBJ2-1; 9 nucleotides align to TRBD2. The CDR3 consists of 14 residues. The germline V gene encodes CDR1 KGHDR and CDR2 SFDVKD. The ends lost 9 bases at V and 3 bases at J; junction bases unmatched: 5. As DNA, the CDR3 is TGTGCCACCTCGGTAGCGGGAGACTACAATGAGCAGTTCTTC. Translating it yields CATSVAGDYNEQFF.

The chain recombines TRBV5-6 with TRBJ2-1; no firm D call. Germline CDR1 and CDR2: SGHDT and YYEEEE. Trimming stripped 2 bases from V and 4 bases from J, with 19 bases between. The CDR3 extends over 17 amino acids. Here the CDR3 DNA reads TGTGCCAGCAGCTTAGGTCGAGGTCGTAGGAGATACAATGAGCAGTTCTTC. Translated: CASSLGRGRRRYNEQFF.

The gene calls are TRBV19 and TRBJ2-3, with TRBD1 identical over 9 bases. The CDR3 has 16 residues. CDR1 LNHDA and CDR2 SQIVND come from the germline V gene (reference sequence). The J segment lost 1 base and the V segment lost 5 bases, leaving 7 bases of the junction unmatched. CDR3 DNA: TGTGCCAGTAGTGCCGGGACAGGGCAGGGCACAGATACGCAGTATTTT. Its protein product is CASSAGTGQGTDTQYF.

The chain combines TRBV7-6 with TRBJ2-7; 14 positions agree with TRBD2. The V and J ends lost 0 bases and 4 bases, in that order; junction bases with no gene match: 8. CDR1 and CDR2 (germline): SGHVS, FNYEAQ. The CDR3 spans 18 residues. The CDR3 bases are TGTGCCAGCAGCTTAGCTGACGGACTAGCGGGGGGACCATACGAGCAGTACTTC. Protein sequence: CASSLADGLAGGPYEQYF. Full variable domain (rest looked up from reference TRBV7-6 and TRBJ2-7): GAGVSQSPRYKVTKRGQDVALRCDPISGHVSLYWYRQALGQGPEFLTYFNYEAQQDKSGLPNDRFSAERPEGSISTLTIQRTEQRDSAMYRCASSLADGLAGGPYEQYFGPGTRLTVT.

J is TRBJ2-1 and V is TRBV6-5; 8 nucleotides line up with TRBD1. The CDR3 is 15 amino acids. The V and J ends lost 4 bases and 9 bases, in that order; junction bases with no gene match: 11. Germline V gives CDR1 MNHEY, CDR2 SVGAGI. The CDR3 DNA sequence: TGTGCCAGCAGTTCGACAGGGGCCGGGTTCGGTGAGCAGTTCTTC. Its translation: CASSSTGAGFGEQFF.

The chain links TRBV14 to TRBJ2-1; tentatively, D is TRBD2 (6 bases). Germline values: CDR1 SGHDN, CDR2 FVKESK. V was clipped by 0 bases and J by 9 bases, with 15 bases between them. This CDR3 contains 15 residues. The CDR3 reads CASSQDGVAGSEQFF. The CDR3 nucleotides are TGTGCCAGCAGCCAAGATGGGGTAGCCGGGAGTGAGCAGTTCTTC.

V is TRBV5-1 and J is TRBJ2-5; possible D gene TRBD1, 5 bases. The CDR3 has 13 amino acids. Per the germline V gene, CDR1 is SGHRS and CDR2 is YFSETQ. V was clipped by 2 bases and J by 3 bases, with 8 bases between them. The CDR3 DNA reads as TGCGCCAGCAGCTTACAAGGGGAAGAGACCCAGTACTTC. Protein sequence: CASSLQGEETQYF.

The chain combines TRBV20-1 with TRBJ2-7; possibly TRBD1 for D (6 bases). The CDR3 spans 14 residues. Trimming left V 3 bases short and J 2 bases short, with 14 bases between. Germline CDR1 and CDR2: DFQATT and SNEGSKA (reference sequence). CDR3 in amino acids: CSASLGHGPYEQYF. Here the CDR3 DNA reads TGCAGTGCTAGTCTGGGACACGGCCCCTACGAGCAGTACTTC.

This clone came up a few times. The rearrangement uses TRBV14 and TRBJ2-7, with TRBD2 as a possible D gene (6 bases). The germline CDR1 and CDR2 sequences are SGHDN and FVKESK. The CDR3 totals 15 residues. The V gene lost 4 bases and the J gene lost 2 bases, with 15 bases spanning the gap. DNA for the CDR3: TGTGCCAGCAGCCGACTAGACACCTCAACCTACGAGCAGTACTTC. It translates to CASSRLDTSTYEQYF.